This is a list of T cell receptor beta chains from one sample in a study of technical replicates of blood from a few donors. This table comes from immunoSEQ multiplex PCR, and its TCRdb copy is limited to in-frame clones, with some not included. The data show around 62,000 clones, 95% to 97% seen once. Sequencing was carried out using T cells isolated from PBMCs. These receptor sequences come from a human donor in good health. Each CDR3 is given with its conserved first and last residue. A D gene is named only where the DNA matches it firmly. The size entry is marked missing in some rows and otherwise reads once, few, many or a size class.

clone_size | j_call | v_call | d_call | cdr3_nt | cdr3_aa
. | TRBJ1-1 | TRBV6-5 | . | TGTGCCAGCAGTTCAAGACTGATCATGAACACTGAAGCTTTCTTT | CASSSRLIMNTEAFF
once | TRBJ1-1 | TRBV12-5 | . | TGTGCTAGTGCCCTCTTTAGGAACACTGAAGCTTTCTTT | CASALFRNTEAFF
. | TRBJ1-4 | TRBV4-3 | TRBD1 | TGCGCCAGCAGCCAAGTCCGGACAGGGGGCGTTCAACTGTTTTTT | CASSQVRTGGVQLFF
. | TRBJ2-5 | TRBV11-1 | . | TGTGCCAGCAGCTTAGATGGGCCCGATTCAAGGACCCAGTACTTC | CASSLDGPDSRTQYF
. | TRBJ2-5 | TRBV7-8 | TRBD2 | TGTGCCAGCAGCTTCGGACTAGCGGGAGGGGGGGAGACCCAGTACTTC | CASSFGLAGGGETQYF
. | TRBJ2-7 | TRBV28 | TRBD2 | TGTGCCAGCAGTTTACCCACTAGCGGTTTATCCTACGAGCAGTACTTC | CASSLPTSGLSYEQYF
. | TRBJ2-1 | TRBV7-7 | . | TGTGCTAGCAGCTTAGTCCGCCTACCCCCAGGCAATGAGCAGTTCTTC | CASSLVRLPPGNEQFF
. | TRBJ2-7 | TRBV10-1 | . | TGCGCCAGCAGTGAGTCGATCGGTCCCGAGCAGTACTTC | CASSESIGPEQYF
once | TRBJ1-5 | TRBV19 | . | TGTGCCAGTAGTTTGACAGTTAGCAATCAGCCCCAGCATTTT | CASSLTVSNQPQHF
. | TRBJ1-1 | TRBV28 | TRBD1 | TGTGCCAGCAGTTTTACAGGGGAAAAGGAAGCTTTCTTT | CASSFTGEKEAFF
. | TRBJ1-1 | TRBV29-1 | . | TGCAGCGTAGAGACAGTTGAAGCTTTCTTT | CSVETVEAFF
. | TRBJ2-7 | TRBV21-1 | . | TGTGCCAGCAACCTACCTCCTGACACCCAGGGATACGAGCAGTACTTC | CASNLPPDTQGYEQYF
. | TRBJ2-5 | TRBV9 | TRBD2 | TGTGCCAGCAGCTTAGGGGCGGCGGGAGGGCCCTCGGGAGAGACCCAGTACTTC | CASSLGAAGGPSGETQYF
. | TRBJ2-7 | TRBV29-1 | . | TGCAGCGTGGCGGACACCTACGAGCAGTACTTC | CSVADTYEQYF
. | TRBJ1-4 | TRBV19 | . | TGTGCCAGCGCCTTAATGTACGGGGAAAAACTGTTTTTT | CASALMYGEKLFF
. | TRBJ2-3 | TRBV4-3 | TRBD1 | TGCGCCAGCAGCCAAGATAGCCTCGGTCAGGGGGCCACAGATACGCAGTATTTT | CASSQDSLGQGATDTQYF
. | TRBJ1-1 | TRBV10-3 | . | TGTGCCATCAGTGGCCCAGGGGAAGCTTTCTTT | CAISGPGEAFF
. | TRBJ2-1 | TRBV6-6 | TRBD2 | TGTGCCAGCAGCCGACAACTAGCGGGAGGGCCCGATGAGCAGTTCTTC | CASSRQLAGGPDEQFF
. | TRBJ2-1 | TRBV2 | TRBD2 | TGTGCCAGCAGTGTCTCGGGGAGGGCCAACAATGAGCAGTTCTTC | CASSVSGRANNEQFF
. | TRBJ2-2 | TRBV4-3 | . | TGCGCCAGCAGCCAAGAGAAGGGGCGCGGCACCGGGGAGCTGTTTTTT | CASSQEKGRGTGELFF
. | TRBJ1-1 | TRBV5-1 | TRBD1 | TGCGCCAGCAGCTCTGGACAGGTCACTGAAGCTTTCTTT | CASSSGQVTEAFF
. | TRBJ2-7 | TRBV11-2 | TRBD2 | TGTGCCAGCAGCGTAGCCCGTAGCGGGAGCCACGAGCAGTACTTC | CASSVARSGSHEQYF